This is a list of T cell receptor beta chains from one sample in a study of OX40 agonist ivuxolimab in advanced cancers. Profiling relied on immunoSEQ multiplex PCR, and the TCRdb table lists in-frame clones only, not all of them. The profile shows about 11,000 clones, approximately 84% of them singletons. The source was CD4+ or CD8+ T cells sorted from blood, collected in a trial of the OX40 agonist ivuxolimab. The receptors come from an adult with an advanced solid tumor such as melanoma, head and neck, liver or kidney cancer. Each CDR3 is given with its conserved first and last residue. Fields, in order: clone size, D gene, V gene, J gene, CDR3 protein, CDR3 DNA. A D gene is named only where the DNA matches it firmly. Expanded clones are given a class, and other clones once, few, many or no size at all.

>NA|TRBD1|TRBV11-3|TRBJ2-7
CASSGDRDRVSEQYF
TGTGCCAGCAGCGGAGACCGGGACAGGGTTTCCGAGCAGTACTTC
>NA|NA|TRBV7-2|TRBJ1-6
CASSLEGEPLHF
TGTGCCAGCAGCTTAGAGGGGGAACCCCTCCACTTT
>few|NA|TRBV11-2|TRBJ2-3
CASSLVGRTSTDTQYF
TGTGCCAGCAGCTTAGTGGGCAGGACTAGCACAGATACGCAGTATTTT
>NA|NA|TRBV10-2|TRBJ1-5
CASSEGRGGNQPQHF
TGCGCCAGCAGTGAGGGAAGGGGAGGCAATCAGCCCCAGCATTTT
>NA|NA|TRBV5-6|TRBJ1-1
CASSGLGEAFF
TGTGCCAGCAGCGGACTTGGAGAAGCTTTCTTT
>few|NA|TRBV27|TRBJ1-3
CASVGHNTIYF
TGTGCCAGCGTGGGGCACAACACCATATATTTT
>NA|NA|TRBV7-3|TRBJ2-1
CASSLTLADEQFF
TGTGCCAGCAGCTTAACTTTGGCGGATGAGCAGTTCTTC
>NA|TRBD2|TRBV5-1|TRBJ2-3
CASSLGTGLAGADTQYF
TGCGCCAGCAGCTTAGGGACGGGACTAGCGGGAGCAGATACGCAGTATTTT
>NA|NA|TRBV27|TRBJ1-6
CASGGVRDSPLHF
TGTGCCAGCGGTGGGGTGCGGGATTCACCCCTCCACTTT
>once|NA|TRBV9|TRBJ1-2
CASSINAGQIYGYTF
TGTGCCAGCAGCATAAACGCGGGACAAATCTATGGCTACACCTTC
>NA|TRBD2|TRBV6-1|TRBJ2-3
CASSGSAGGADTQYF
TGTGCCAGCAGTGGCTCGGCGGGAGGGGCAGATACGCAGTATTTT
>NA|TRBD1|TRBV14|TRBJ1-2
CASSRDRNYGYTF
TGTGCCAGCAGCAGGGACAGGAACTATGGCTACACCTTC
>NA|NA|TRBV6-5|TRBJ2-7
CAAGAYEQYF
TGTGCGGCAGGGGCCTACGAGCAGTACTTC
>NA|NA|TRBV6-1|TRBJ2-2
CASSDTSHGELFF
TGTGCCAGCAGTGACACGTCCCACGGGGAGCTGTTTTTT
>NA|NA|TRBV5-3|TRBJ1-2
CARWGLNGYTF
TGTGCCAGGTGGGGGTTAAATGGCTACACCTTC
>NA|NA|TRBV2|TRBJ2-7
CASSGPPDRQSYEQYF
TGTGCCAGCAGTGGACCTCCAGACAGGCAATCCTACGAGCAGTACTTC
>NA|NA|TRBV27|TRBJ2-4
CASSYTGVLAKNIQYF
TGTGCCAGCAGTTACACAGGAGTCCTAGCCAAAAACATTCAGTACTTC
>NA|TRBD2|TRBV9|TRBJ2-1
CASSPRGTSGRRGEQFF
TGTGCCAGCAGCCCGCGCGGGACTAGCGGGAGAAGGGGTGAGCAGTTCTTC
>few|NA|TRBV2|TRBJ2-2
CASGEVNTGELFF
TGTGCCAGCGGAGAGGTGAACACCGGGGAGCTGTTTTTT
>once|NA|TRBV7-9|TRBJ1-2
CASSPVRNLGNYGYTF
TGTGCCAGCAGCCCCGTGAGGAACCTGGGGAACTATGGCTACACCTTC
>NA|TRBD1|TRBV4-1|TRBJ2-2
CASSRDRGIAGELFF
TGCGCCAGCAGCCGGGACAGGGGAATCGCCGGGGAGCTGTTTTTT
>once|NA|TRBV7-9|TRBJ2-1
CASSPGRGPSYNEQFF
TGTGCCAGCAGCCCAGGCCGGGGGCCCAGCTACAATGAGCAGTTCTTC
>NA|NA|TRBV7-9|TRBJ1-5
CASSEGSANQPQHF
TGTGCCAGCAGCGAAGGCTCGGCCAATCAGCCCCAGCATTTT
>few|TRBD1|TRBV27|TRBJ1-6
CASRTGVRNSPLHF
TGTGCCAGCAGGACAGGGGTGAGGAATTCACCCCTCCACTTT
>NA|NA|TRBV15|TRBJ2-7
CATSRDKYEQYF
TGTGCCACCAGCAGAGATAAGTACGAGCAGTACTTC
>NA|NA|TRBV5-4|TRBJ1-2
CASSLGQNYGYTF
TGTGCCAGCAGCTTAGGACAGAACTATGGCTACACCTTC
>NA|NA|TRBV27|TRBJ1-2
CASSGLGGYTF
TGTGCCAGTTCGGGCCTAGGGGGCTACACCTTC
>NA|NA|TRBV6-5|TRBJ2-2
CASSYGTGELFF
TGTGCCAGCAGTTACGGGACCGGGGAGCTGTTTTTT
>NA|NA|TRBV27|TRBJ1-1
CASKHQGWAEAFF
TGTGCCAGCAAACACCAGGGGTGGGCTGAAGCTTTCTTT
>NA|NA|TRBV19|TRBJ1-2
CASSLSGNLNYGYTF
TGTGCCAGTAGTCTCAGTGGGAACCTCAACTATGGCTACACCTTC
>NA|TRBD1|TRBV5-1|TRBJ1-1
CASSFLQGAEAFF
TGCGCCAGCAGCTTCTTACAGGGGGCTGAAGCTTTCTTT
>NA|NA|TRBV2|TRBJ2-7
CASRRLNPFEQYF
TGTGCCAGCAGGCGCCTCAACCCCTTCGAGCAGTACTTC
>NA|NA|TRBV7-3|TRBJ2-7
CASSYASSYEQYF
TGTGCCAGCAGCTACGCCAGCTCCTACGAGCAGTACTTC
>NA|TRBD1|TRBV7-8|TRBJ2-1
CASSYDRGRNEQFF
TGTGCCAGCAGCTATGACAGGGGGCGGAATGAGCAGTTCTTC
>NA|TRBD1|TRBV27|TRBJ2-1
CASSPTGTGTYNEQFF
TGTGCCAGCAGTCCCACCGGGACAGGGACCTACAATGAGCAGTTCTTC
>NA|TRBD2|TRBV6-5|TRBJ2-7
CASSYEAGGPFYEQYF
TGTGCCAGCAGTTACGAGGCGGGGGGCCCTTTTTACGAGCAGTACTTC
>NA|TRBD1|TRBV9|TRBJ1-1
CASSVGTGDTEAFF
TGTGCCAGCAGCGTAGGGACAGGGGACACTGAAGCTTTCTTT
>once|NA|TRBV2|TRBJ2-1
CASTLVGNEQFF
TGTGCCAGCACCCTAGTCGGGAATGAGCAGTTCTTC
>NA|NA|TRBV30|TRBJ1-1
CAWSQQGLRTTEAFF
TGTGCCTGGAGTCAGCAGGGGCTAAGAACCACTGAAGCTTTCTTT
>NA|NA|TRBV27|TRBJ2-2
CATNPGENTGELFF
TGTGCCACCAACCCTGGGGAGAACACCGGGGAGCTGTTTTTT
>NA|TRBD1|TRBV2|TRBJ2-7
CASSEVQGQQYF
TGTGCCAGCAGTGAAGTACAGGGGCAGCAGTACTTC
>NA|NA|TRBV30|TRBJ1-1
CAWNAAGMNTEAFF
TGTGCCTGGAATGCCGCGGGGATGAACACTGAAGCTTTCTTT